This T cell receptor (beta chain) was found in a study of blood T cell repertoires in COVID-19. The wider study: T cells, B-cell-depleted T cells, or PBMCs supplied cDNA or gDNA.

The protocol was immunoSEQ multiplex PCR, while the TCRdb copy is restricted to in-frame clones and leaves out a portion. The sample yields fewer than 250,000 clones, about 94% seen once. Followed over time, Seattle patients had been enrolled while infection was active. Germline CDR1 reads SEHNR; CDR2 reads FQNEAQ (reference sequence). Germline trimming cut 4 bases from V and 2 bases from J; bases unmatched to any gene: 10. The CDR3 has 19 residues. The sequencing sample was made of peripheral blood. The receptor comes from a man in his fifties or sixties with COVID-19, enrolled during active disease. This chain uses TRBV7-9 with TRBJ2-3, with 15 positions matching TRBD2. As DNA, the CDR3 is TGTGCCAGCAGCTACAGGACTAGCGGGGGGGCGAACCCCACAGATACGCAGTATTTT. Translation gives CASSYRTSGGANPTDTQYF.